Listed here is a single TCR beta chain. What it recognizes is unknown. The CDR3 runs to 15 residues. The germline gives CDR1 SGHTA, CDR2 FQGNSA. The germline V and J ends were trimmed by 3 bases and 0 bases, with 9 bases remaining between them. Primers for the PCR totalled 60 Vbeta and 13 Jbeta. The method was immunoSEQ multiplex PCR; TCRdb's version includes in-frame clones alone and lacks a portion of them. The sample lists approximately 72,000 clones; around 78% were seen once. This entry belongs to a study of cytomegalovirus exposure and HLA in healthy donors. Findings of the study overall: A likely sequencing artifact accounted for one observed cluster of highly shared sequence variants. Reports state that TCR beta sequences accurately predicted most subjects' HLA-A and HLA-B alleles. Follow-up analysis later connected one missense variant in DCLRE1C with trimming of TCR beta V- and J-genes.

This chain links TRBV7-2 with TRBJ1-3, with D possibly being TRBD1 (5 bases). What was sequenced was PBMCs. The source is a male donor in good health and CMV-seropositive. CDR3 DNA: TGTGCCAGCAGCTTCGACACAGGCTCTGGAAACACCATATATTTT. It codes for CASSFDTGSGNTIYF.